This T cell receptor beta chain was captured by sequencing in a study of shared clonotypes between healthy human individuals. Sequencing used immunoSEQ multiplex PCR; TCRdb keeps in-frame clones, though not all of them. The sample contains 2 million to 2.5 million clones, roughly 93% of which appear only once. CDR3 length equals 13 residues. The germline gives CDR1 LGHNA, CDR2 YNFKEQ. V gave up 5 bases and J gave up 7 bases, with 12 bases separating them. Sequenced: naive CD4+ T cells from PBMCs. Subset given: CD45RA+ positively selected. This chain links TRBV4-2 with TRBJ1-3; D is uncertain. This TCR was recovered from a young man in good health. Some clones in this sample may be carry-over from other donors' samples. CDR3 residues: CASSNAVKNTIYF. The CDR3 coding sequence is TGTGCCAGCAGCAACGCCGTCAAGAACACCATATATTTT.